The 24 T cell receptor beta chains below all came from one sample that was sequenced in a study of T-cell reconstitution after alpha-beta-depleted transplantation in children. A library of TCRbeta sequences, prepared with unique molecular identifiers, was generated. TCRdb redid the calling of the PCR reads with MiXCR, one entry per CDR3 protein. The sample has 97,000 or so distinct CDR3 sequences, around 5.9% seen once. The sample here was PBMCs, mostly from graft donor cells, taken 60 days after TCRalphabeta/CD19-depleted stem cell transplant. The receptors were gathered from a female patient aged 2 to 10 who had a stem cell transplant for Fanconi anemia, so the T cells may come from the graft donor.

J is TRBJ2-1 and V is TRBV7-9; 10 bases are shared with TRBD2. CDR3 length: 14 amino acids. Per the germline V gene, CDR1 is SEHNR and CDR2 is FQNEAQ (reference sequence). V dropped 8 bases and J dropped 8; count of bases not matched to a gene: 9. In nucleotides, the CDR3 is TGTGCCAGCCCATCCGGGACTAGCGACCATGAGCAGTTCTTC. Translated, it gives CASPSGTSDHEQFF.

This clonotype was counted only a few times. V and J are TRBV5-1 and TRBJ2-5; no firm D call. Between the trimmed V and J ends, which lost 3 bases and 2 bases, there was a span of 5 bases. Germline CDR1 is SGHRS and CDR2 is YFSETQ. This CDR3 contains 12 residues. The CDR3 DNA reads TGCGCCAGCAGCTCCCAGCAAGAGACCCAGTACTTC. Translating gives CASSSQQETQYF.

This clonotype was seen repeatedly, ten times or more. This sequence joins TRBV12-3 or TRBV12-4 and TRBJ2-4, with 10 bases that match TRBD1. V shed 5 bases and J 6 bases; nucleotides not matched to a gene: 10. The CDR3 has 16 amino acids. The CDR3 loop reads CASSPSGTGARNIQYF. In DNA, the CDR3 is TGTGCCAGCAGTCCGTCCGGGACAGGGGCGAGAAACATTCAGTACTTC.

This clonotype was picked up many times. The CDR3 protein is CASSPFWAQPQHF. The DNA for the CDR3 is TGTGCCAGCAGTCCCTTCTGGGCTCAGCCCCAGCATTTT. This chain links TRBV28 with TRBJ1-5; D is unclear. The CDR3 spans 13 residues. Trimming left V 5 bases short and J 6 bases short, with 11 bases between. The germline V gene has CDR1 MDHEN and CDR2 SYDVKM.

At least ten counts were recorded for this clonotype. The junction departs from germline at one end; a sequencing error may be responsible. CDR3 DNA sequence: TGCAGTGCGAGAGCCTGGAATAGCGGGGGGGCTCTCTTC. This translates into CSARAWNSGGALF. The genes are TRBV20-1 and TRBJ2-1, with 11 bases that match TRBD2. This CDR3 comprises 13 residues. Germline V CDR1 and CDR2: DFQATT, SNEGSKA (reference sequence).

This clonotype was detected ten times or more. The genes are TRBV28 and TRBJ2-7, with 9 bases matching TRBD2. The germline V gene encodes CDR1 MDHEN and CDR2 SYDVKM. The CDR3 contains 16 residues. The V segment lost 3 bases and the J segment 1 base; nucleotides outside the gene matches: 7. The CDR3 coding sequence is TGTGCCAGCAGTTTTGACCCTAGCGGGGATTCCTACGAGCAGTACTTC. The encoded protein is CASSFDPSGDSYEQYF.

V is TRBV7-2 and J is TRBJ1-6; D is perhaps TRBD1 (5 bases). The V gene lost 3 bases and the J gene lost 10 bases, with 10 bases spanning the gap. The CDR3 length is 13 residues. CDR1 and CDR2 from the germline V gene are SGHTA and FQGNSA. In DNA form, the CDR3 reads TGTGCCAGCAGCTTCGGGGGATGGTCACCCCTCCACTTT. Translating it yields CASSFGGWSPLHF.

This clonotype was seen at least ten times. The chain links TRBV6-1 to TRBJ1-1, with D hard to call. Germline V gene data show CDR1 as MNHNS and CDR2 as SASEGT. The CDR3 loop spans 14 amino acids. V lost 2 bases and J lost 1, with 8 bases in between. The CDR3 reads CASSEWTGNTEAFF. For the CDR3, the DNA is TGTGCCAGCAGTGAATGGACGGGGAACACTGAAGCTTTCTTT.

DNA for the CDR3: TGTGCCACCAGCAGGGATGGACAGGGTATAACTGAAGCTTTCTTT. Its translation is CATSRDGQGITEAFF. The rearrangement joins TRBV15 to TRBJ1-1, with 8 positions matching TRBD1. This CDR3 has 15 residues. CDR1 is LNHNV, CDR2 YYDKDF, per germline (reference sequence). J gave up 5 bases and V 3 bases, and 8 bases lay outside the gene matches.

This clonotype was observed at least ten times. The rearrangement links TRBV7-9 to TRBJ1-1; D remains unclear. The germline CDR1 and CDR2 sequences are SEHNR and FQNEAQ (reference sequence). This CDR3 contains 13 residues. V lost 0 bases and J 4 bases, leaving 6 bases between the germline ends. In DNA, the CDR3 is TGTGCCAGCAGCTTAGCCTGGAGCACTGAAGCTTTCTTT. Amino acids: CASSLAWSTEAFF.

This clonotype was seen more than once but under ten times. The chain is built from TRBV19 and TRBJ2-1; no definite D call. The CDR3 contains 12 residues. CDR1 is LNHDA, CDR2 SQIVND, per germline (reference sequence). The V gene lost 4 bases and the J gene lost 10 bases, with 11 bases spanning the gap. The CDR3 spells CASSTLLGEQFF. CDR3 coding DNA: TGTGCCAGTAGTACCCTCTTAGGGGAGCAGTTCTTC.

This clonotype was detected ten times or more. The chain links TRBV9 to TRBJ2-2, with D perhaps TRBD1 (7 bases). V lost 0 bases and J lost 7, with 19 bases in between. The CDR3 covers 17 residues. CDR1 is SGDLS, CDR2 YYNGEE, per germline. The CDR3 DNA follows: TGTGCCAGCAGCGTAGGCCACAGGGGATGGGAGGTCGGGGAGCTGTTTTTT. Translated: CASSVGHRGWEVGELFF.

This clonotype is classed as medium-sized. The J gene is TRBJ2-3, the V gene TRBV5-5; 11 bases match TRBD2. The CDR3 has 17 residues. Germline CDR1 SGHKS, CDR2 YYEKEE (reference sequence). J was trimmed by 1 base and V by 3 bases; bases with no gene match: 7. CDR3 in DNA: TGTGCCAGCAGCTGCACCGGGACTAGCGGACGCACAGATACGCAGTATTTT. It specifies CASSCTGTSGRTDTQYF.

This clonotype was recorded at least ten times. CDR3 nucleotides: TGCAGTGCCCCAGGAGGGGCAGGGAGGTGGAAAGATGGCTACACCTTC. Protein product: CSAPGGAGRWKDGYTF. V and J are TRBV20-1 and TRBJ1-2, with a tentative D call TRBD1 (5 bases). Per the germline V gene, CDR1 is DFQATT and CDR2 is SNEGSKA (reference sequence). The CDR3 loop spans 16 amino acids. Trimming took off 6 bases at V and 6 bases at J, with 26 bases between the two ends.

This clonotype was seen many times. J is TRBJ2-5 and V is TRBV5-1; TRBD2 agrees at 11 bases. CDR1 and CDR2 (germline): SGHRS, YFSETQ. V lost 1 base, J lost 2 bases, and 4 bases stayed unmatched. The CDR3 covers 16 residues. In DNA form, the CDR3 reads TGCGCCAGCAGCTTGTTAACTAGCGGGGGTCAAGAGACCCAGTACTTC. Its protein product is CASSLLTSGGQETQYF.

CDR3 amino acids: CATSGKGNTGELFF. The CDR3 bases are TGTGCCACCAGTGGTAAGGGAAACACCGGGGAGCTGTTTTTT. The chain employs TRBV24-1 and TRBJ2-2; no clear D. CDR1 KGHDR and CDR2 SFDVKD come from the germline V gene. This CDR3 has 14 residues. The germline V and J ends were trimmed by 5 bases and 2 bases, with 8 bases remaining between them.

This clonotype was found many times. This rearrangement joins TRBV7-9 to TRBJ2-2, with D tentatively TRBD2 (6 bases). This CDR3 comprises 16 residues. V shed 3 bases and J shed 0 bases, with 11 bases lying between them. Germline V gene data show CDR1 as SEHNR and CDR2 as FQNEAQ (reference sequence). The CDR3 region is CASSFRDSPNTGELFF. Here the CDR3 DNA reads TGTGCCAGCAGCTTCCGGGACTCCCCGAACACCGGGGAGCTGTTTTTT.

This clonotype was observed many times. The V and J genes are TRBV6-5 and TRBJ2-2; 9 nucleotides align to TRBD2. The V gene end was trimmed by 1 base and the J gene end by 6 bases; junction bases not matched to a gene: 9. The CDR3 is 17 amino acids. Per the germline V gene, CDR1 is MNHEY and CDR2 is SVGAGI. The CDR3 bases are TGTGCCAGCAGTTACTTCCTAGCGGGATCTGGTGCCGGGGAGCTGTTTTTT. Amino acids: CASSYFLAGSGAGELFF.

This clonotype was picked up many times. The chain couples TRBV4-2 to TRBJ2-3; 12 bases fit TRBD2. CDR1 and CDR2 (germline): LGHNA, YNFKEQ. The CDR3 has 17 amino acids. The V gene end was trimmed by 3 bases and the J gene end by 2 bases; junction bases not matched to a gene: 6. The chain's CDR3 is CASSHRTSGETTDTQYF. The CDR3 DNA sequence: TGTGCCAGCAGCCACCGGACTAGCGGGGAGACCACAGATACGCAGTATTTT.

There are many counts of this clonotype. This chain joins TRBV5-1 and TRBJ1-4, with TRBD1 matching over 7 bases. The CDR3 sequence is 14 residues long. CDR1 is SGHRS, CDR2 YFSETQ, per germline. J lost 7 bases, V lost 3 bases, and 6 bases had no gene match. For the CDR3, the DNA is TGCGCCAGCAGCTCTGGGGACAGCTTTGAAAAACTGTTTTTT. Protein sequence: CASSSGDSFEKLFF.

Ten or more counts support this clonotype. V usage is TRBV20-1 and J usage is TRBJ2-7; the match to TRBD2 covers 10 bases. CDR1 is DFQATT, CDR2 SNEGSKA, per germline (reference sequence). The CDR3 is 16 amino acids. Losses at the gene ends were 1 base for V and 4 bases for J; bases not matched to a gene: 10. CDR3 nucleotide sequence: TGCAGTGCTAGAGGTCTAGCGGGAGACCTGACATACGAGCAGTACTTC. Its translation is CSARGLAGDLTYEQYF.

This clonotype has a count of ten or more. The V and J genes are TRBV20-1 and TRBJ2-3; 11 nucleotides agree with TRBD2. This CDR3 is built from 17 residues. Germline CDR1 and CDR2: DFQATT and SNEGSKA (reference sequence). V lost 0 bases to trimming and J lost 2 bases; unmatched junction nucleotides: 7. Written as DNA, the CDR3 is TGCAGTGCTAGAGATCCCCTACTAGCGGGGGCCACAGATACGCAGTATTTT. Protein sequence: CSARDPLLAGATDTQYF.

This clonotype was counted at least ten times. The CDR3 loop reads CASSDTGPEIHNEQFF. Here the CDR3 DNA reads TGTGCCAGCAGTGACACCGGGCCCGAGATCCACAATGAGCAGTTCTTC. This chain connects TRBV6-2 or TRBV6-3 to TRBJ2-1; D uncertain. Per the germline V gene, CDR1 is MNHEY and CDR2 is SVGEGT. V was clipped by 5 bases and J by 5 bases, with 19 bases between them. The length of the CDR3 is 16 residues.

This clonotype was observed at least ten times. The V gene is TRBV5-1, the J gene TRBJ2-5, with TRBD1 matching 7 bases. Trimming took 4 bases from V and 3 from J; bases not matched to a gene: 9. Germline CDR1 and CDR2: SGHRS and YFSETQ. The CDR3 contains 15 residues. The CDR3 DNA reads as TGCGCCAGCAGCCCAGAAACAGGGGTCGAAGAGACCCAGTACTTC. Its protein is CASSPETGVEETQYF.